This passage covers 30 T cell receptor beta chains from one sample sequenced in a study of radiotherapy plus CTLA-4 blockade in lung cancer. Here immunoSEQ multiplex PCR was the method, and the copy in TCRdb shows in-frame clones only, minus some. The sample contains around 70,000 clones, around 87% of which appear only once. The material was peripheral blood, obtained from a patient treated with radiotherapy plus ipilimumab. The origin of the receptors is a human donor with non-small cell lung cancer that progressed on radiotherapy plus ipilimumab.

J is TRBJ2-3 and V is TRBV5-1, with D possibly being TRBD1 (6 bases). Trimming pared 0 bases from V and 0 bases from J, leaving 8 bases between. This CDR3 region has 15 residues. Germline CDR1 reads SGHRS; CDR2 reads YFSETQ. The CDR3 nucleotides read TGCGCCAGCAGCTTGGGGCAGGGGAGCACAGATACGCAGTATTTT. Amino acid sequence: CASSLGQGSTDTQYF.

The chain links TRBV7-8 to TRBJ2-7; D unclear. Germline V lookup: CDR1 SGHVS, CDR2 FQNEAQ. The CDR3 is 14 amino acids. Trimming left V 1 base short and J 3 bases short, with 10 bases between. This CDR3 reads CASSLGRKNYEQYV. CDR3 DNA sequence: TGTGCCAGCAGCTTAGGCAGAAAGAACTACGAGCAGTACGTC.

The gene calls are TRBV5-1 and TRBJ2-7, with 14 bases aligning to TRBD2. There are 16 residues in the CDR3. V lost 2 bases to trimming and J lost 5 bases; unmatched junction nucleotides: 6. The V gene's germline CDR1 is SGHRS and CDR2 YFSETQ. CDR3 region: CASSFLTSGRADEQYV. DNA for the CDR3: TGCGCCAGCAGCTTTTTGACTAGCGGGAGGGCCGACGAGCAGTACGTC.

V is TRBV5-1 and J is TRBJ2-5; D is possibly TRBD2 (6 bases). CDR1 and CDR2 (germline): SGHRS, YFSETQ. V was cut by 3 bases and J by 4 bases, with 16 bases left in between. This CDR3 is built from 15 residues. CDR3 nucleotide sequence: TGCGCCAGCAGCTCAGGCTTTCCCGGGGGAGAGACCCAGTACTTC. Protein product: CASSSGFPGGETQYF. The full variable domain, completed using reference TRBV5-1 and TRBJ2-5, is KAGVTQTPRYLIKTRGQQVTLSCSPISGHRSVSWYQQTPGQGLQFLFEYFSETQRNKGNFPGRFSGRQFSNSRSEMNVSTLELGDSALYLCASSSGFPGGETQYFGPGTRLLVL.

This clone was seen just once. The rearrangement links TRBV2 to TRBJ1-5; the D gene is possibly TRBD1 (5 bases). This CDR3 region has 14 residues. V was pared by 5 bases and J by 1 base, with 9 bases between. Germline V lookup: CDR1 SNHLY, CDR2 FYNNEI. The CDR3 region is CASSSRGSNQPQHF. In DNA, the CDR3 is TGTGCCAGCAGTTCGCGGGGGAGCAATCAGCCCCAGCATTTT.

The rearrangement uses TRBV4-2 and TRBJ2-3; 13 nucleotides align to TRBD2. Per germline, CDR1 LGHNA and CDR2 YNFKEQ. CDR3 length equals 16 residues. V trimming: 0 bases; J trimming: 10 bases; junction bases outside the gene matches: 7. Here the CDR3 DNA reads TGTGCCAGCAGCCAAGAGGGACTAGCGGGACCAGGGGCGCAGTATTTT. It yields the protein CASSQEGLAGPGAQYF.

The gene calls are TRBV6-1 and TRBJ2-3; D is perhaps TRBD2 (5 bases). The CDR3 length is 12 residues. Germline loops: CDR1 MNHNS, CDR2 SASEGT. Trimming took off 7 bases at V and 0 bases at J, with 5 bases between the two ends. The CDR3 is CASTGSTDTQYF. In DNA form, the CDR3 reads TGTGCCAGCACGGGAAGCACAGATACGCAGTATTTT.

V and J are TRBV14 and TRBJ2-5; weak D call: TRBD1 (6 bases). Trimming removed 3 bases from V and 7 bases from J, with 18 bases in between. The CDR3 has 15 residues. CDR1 and CDR2 (germline): SGHDN, FVKESK. The CDR3 nucleotides are TGTGCCAGCAGCCAGGGACATAGCCCAGAGAGGACCCAGTACTTC. Protein product: CASSQGHSPERTQYF.

The genes are TRBV28 and TRBJ2-5, with 11 bases that match TRBD1. CDR1 is MDHEN and CDR2 is SYDVKM in the germline V gene. After removal of 6 bases from V and 5 bases from J, the junction contained 11 bases not matched to a gene. CDR3 length: 16 amino acids. The DNA for the CDR3 is TGTGCCAGCAGAAACAGTGGACAGGGGGCTGTCGAGACCCAGTACTTC. This sequence encodes CASRNSGQGAVETQYF.

V gene TRBV4-2 combines with J gene TRBJ1-1; no clear D gene. This CDR3 is built from 13 residues. Germline V gene sequence: CDR1 LGHNA, CDR2 YNFKEQ. Trimming removed 4 bases at V and 1 base at J, with 7 bases between. This chain's CDR3 is CASSPRTNTEAFF. Written as DNA, the CDR3 is TGTGCCAGCAGCCCCAGAACGAACACTGAAGCTTTCTTT.

This rearrangement joins TRBV18 to TRBJ2-7; tentatively, D is TRBD1 (6 bases). V lost 3 bases to trimming and J lost 1 base, with 13 bases between them. The CDR3 is made up of 15 amino acids. Germline V lookup: CDR1 KGHSH, CDR2 LQKENI. The CDR3 DNA is TGTGCCAGCTCACCTCCTACAGGGAAATCCTACGAGCAGTACTTC. Translation: CASSPPTGKSYEQYF.

This clone was seen a single time. V usage is TRBV9 and J usage is TRBJ2-7; the match to TRBD1 covers 11 bases. The CDR3 extends over 15 amino acids. CDR1 SGDLS and CDR2 YYNGEE come from the germline V gene. J lost 4 bases, V lost 4 bases, and 7 bases had no gene match. CDR3 sequence: CASSPWTGGGYEQYV. CDR3 in DNA: TGTGCCAGCAGCCCCTGGACAGGGGGCGGGTACGAGCAGTACGTC.

This chain uses TRBV5-1 with TRBJ2-3; D remains ambiguous. With 5 bases removed from V and 0 bases from J, the gap between germline ends came to 13 bases. The CDR3 has 15 residues. Per the germline V gene, CDR1 is SGHRS and CDR2 is YFSETQ. The CDR3 spells CASSNPLISTDTQYF. CDR3 sequence (DNA): TGCGCCAGCAGTAATCCGTTAATTAGCACAGATACGCAGTATTTT.

The CDR3 loop is CASSLGRQGLKFEQYF. CDR3 in DNA: TGTGCCAGCAGTTTGGGACGACAGGGTTTGAAGTTCGAGCAGTACTTC. The V and J genes are TRBV28 and TRBJ2-7; TRBD1 matches 7 bases. Per the germline V gene, CDR1 is MDHEN and CDR2 is SYDVKM. This CDR3 has 16 amino acids. V lost 3 bases and J lost 6; bases outside the gene matches: 14.

The V gene is TRBV19, the J gene TRBJ1-5, with TRBD1 as a possible D gene (5 bases). CDR1 LNHDA and CDR2 SQIVND come from the germline V gene (reference sequence). The CDR3 has 14 residues. V was clipped by 3 bases and J by 6 bases, with 12 bases between them. The CDR3: CASSIQGGVQPQHF. The CDR3 nucleotides read TGTGCCAGTAGTATCCAAGGAGGGGTTCAGCCCCAGCATTTT.

The chain carries TRBV7-2 and TRBJ2-1; 7 bases match TRBD1. Losses at the gene ends were 5 bases for V and 8 bases for J; bases not matched to a gene: 15. Germline CDR1 reads SGHTA; CDR2 reads FQGNSA. CDR3 length: 16 residues. The CDR3 reads CASSLNLGTARHEQFF. For the CDR3, the DNA is TGTGCCAGCAGCCTGAACCTGGGGACAGCCCGCCATGAGCAGTTCTTC.

This chain uses TRBV19 with TRBJ1-5; D gene uncertain. Germline V CDR1 and CDR2: LNHDA, SQIVND (reference sequence). The V end lost 5 bases, the J end lost 7 bases, and 12 bases lay between the germline ends. The CDR3 sequence is 13 residues long. The CDR3 bases are TGTGCCAGTAGTGCGGAGGGCTTCCAGCCCCAGCATTTT. Amino acids: CASSAEGFQPQHF.

The rearrangement links TRBV15 to TRBJ1-2; D gene uncertain. This CDR3 has 14 residues. Germline CDR1 reads LNHNV; CDR2 reads YYDKDF (reference sequence). Trimming pared 3 bases from V and 0 bases from J, leaving 8 bases between. CDR3 coding DNA: TGTGCCACCAGCAGCGTGATTTCTAACTATGGCTACACCTTC. Translated: CATSSVISNYGYTF.

The rearrangement uses TRBV28 and TRBJ1-2, with D perhaps TRBD1 (6 bases). This CDR3 is built from 12 residues. V lost 3 bases to trimming and J lost 5 bases, with 7 bases between them. Germline CDR1 reads MDHEN; CDR2 reads SYDVKM. The CDR3 region is CASSFRGYGYTF. In nucleotides, the CDR3 is TGTGCCAGCAGTTTTAGGGGGTATGGCTACACCTTC.

V usage is TRBV28 and J usage is TRBJ2-5; D might be TRBD1 (7 bases). Looked up from germline, CDR1 is MDHEN and CDR2 is SYDVKM. The CDR3 is 15 residues long. V shed 2 bases and J shed 6 bases, with 16 bases lying between them. The CDR3 bases are TGTGCCAGCAGTTTACTGGCAGGGGGGCAGAAGACCCAGTACTTC. This encodes CASSLLAGGQKTQYF.

Only one count was recorded for this clone. This chain links TRBV19 with TRBJ1-2; D is ambiguous. The V and J ends lost 6 bases and 0 bases respectively, with 8 bases between them. This CDR3 has 13 residues. The germline V gene has CDR1 LNHDA and CDR2 SQIVND (reference sequence). The DNA for the CDR3 is TGTGCCAGTAGGTTTGCGGCTAACTATGGCTACACCTTC. Protein product: CASRFAANYGYTF.

The chain joins TRBV6-4 to TRBJ2-3, with D unresolved. CDR1 is MRHNA and CDR2 is SNTAGT in the germline V gene. The CDR3 sequence is 14 residues long. V lost 0 bases to trimming and J lost 0 bases, with 4 bases between them. The CDR3 nucleotides read TGTGCCAGCAGTGACTCGACTAGCACAGATACGCAGTATTTT. It is translated as CASSDSTSTDTQYF.

This CDR3 is CASSKPTGLGEQYF. The CDR3 region has the DNA TGTGCCAGCAGTAAACCGACAGGGCTGGGCGAGCAGTACTTC. The chain uses TRBV25-1 and TRBJ2-7; TRBD1 matches 7 bases. V trimming: 5 bases; J trimming: 6 bases; junction bases outside the gene matches: 10. The length of the CDR3 is 14 residues. CDR1 is MGHDK and CDR2 is SYGVNS in the germline V gene.

The chain carries TRBV5-6 and TRBJ1-1; unclear D gene. Germline assignment: CDR1 SGHDT and CDR2 YYEEEE. The CDR3 extends over 13 amino acids. V was clipped by 3 bases and J by 4 bases, with 10 bases between them. CDR3 bases: TGTGCCAGCAGCTCATGGCCCCCCACTGAAGCTTTCTTT. Its translation: CASSSWPPTEAFF.

The J gene is TRBJ1-4, the V gene TRBV29-1; D gene uncertain. The CDR3 covers 15 residues. The germline CDR1 and CDR2 sequences are SQVTM and ANQGSEA. The V and J ends lost 7 bases and 5 bases respectively, with 20 bases between them. This CDR3 is CSAGVNGGANEKLFF. The CDR3 nucleotides read TGCAGCGCCGGCGTTAATGGAGGAGCGAATGAAAAACTGTTTTTT.

The chain links TRBV7-6 to TRBJ2-2; D gene unclear. The CDR3 consists of 13 residues. Trimming stripped 5 bases from V and 5 bases from J, with 9 bases between. Germline values: CDR1 SGHVS, CDR2 FNYEAQ. In nucleotides, the CDR3 is TGTGCCAGCAGCGGCCCAACTACCGGGGAGCTGTTTTTT. It codes for CASSGPTTGELFF.

The J gene is TRBJ1-2, the V gene TRBV2; unclear D gene. This CDR3 spans 10 amino acids. Germline CDR1 is SNHLY and CDR2 is FYNNEI. The V end was cut by 4 bases, the J end by 6 bases, with 3 bases between. The CDR3 spells CASSGNGYTF. CDR3 DNA: TGTGCCAGCAGTGGGAATGGCTACACCTTC.

The chain combines TRBV19 with TRBJ1-5; the D gene is possibly TRBD1 (5 bases). Per the germline V gene, CDR1 is LNHDA and CDR2 is SQIVND (reference sequence). The CDR3 sequence is 15 residues long. The germline V and J ends were trimmed by 1 base and 3 bases, with 10 bases remaining between them. The CDR3 DNA reads as TGTGCCAGTAGTATAGTCAGGGCGGACAATCAGCCCCAGCATTTT. Translated, it gives CASSIVRADNQPQHF.

This chain joins TRBV19 and TRBJ1-2; tentatively, D is TRBD1 (5 bases). V was trimmed by 6 bases and J by 4 bases, leaving 15 bases between them. Germline V gives CDR1 LNHDA, CDR2 SQIVND (reference sequence). The CDR3 totals 14 residues. CDR3 nucleotides: TGTGCCAGTAGAATGCCTGGGGCGGGCTATGGCTACACCTTC. Protein sequence: CASRMPGAGYGYTF.

The chain is built from TRBV7-8 and TRBJ1-5, with no clear D. V was shortened by 3 bases and J by 1 base, with 10 bases between the two germline ends. CDR3 length equals 15 residues. Germline V gene lookup returns CDR1 SGHVS and CDR2 FQNEAQ. In DNA form, the CDR3 reads TGTGCCAGCAGCTTGGATAATGGAAGCAATCAGCCCCAGCATTTT. This gives the protein CASSLDNGSNQPQHF.